A single sample gave rise to the 30 T cell receptor beta chains below, sequenced in a study of beta chain features in type 1 diabetes. Study conclusions and caveats: Among all four CD4+ subsets, Type 1 diabetes patients had TCRB CDR3s that were moderately but significantly shorter.

Expressed TCRB transcripts were sequenced, since all the RNA that had been isolated was reverse transcribed. Here immunoSEQ multiplex PCR was the method, and the copy in TCRdb shows in-frame clones only, minus some. The table lists 28,000 or so clones, 65% of them singletons. No antigen has been assigned to these receptors. Sequences were obtained from Tregs from blood. The receptors stem from a young woman with type 1 diabetes.

This clone was counted only a few times. The CDR3, as DNA: TGTGCCAGCAGCCCCACCGCCGGGACACCCCAAGAGACCCAGTACTTC. Amino acids: CASSPTAGTPQETQYF. The chain combines TRBV7-9 with TRBJ2-5; TRBD1 might be the D (6 bases). Germline V gene sequence: CDR1 SEHNR, CDR2 FQNEAQ (reference sequence). The V gene lost 5 bases and the J gene lost 1 base, with 17 bases spanning the gap. The CDR3 extends over 16 amino acids.

CDR3 bases: TGTGCCAGCAGCCAGGGCCCCTACAATGAGCAGTTCTTC. Its translation: CASSQGPYNEQFF. The V call is TRBV14, the J call TRBJ2-1; D gene ambiguous. The CDR3 covers 13 residues. Germline values: CDR1 SGHDN, CDR2 FVKESK. V dropped 3 bases and J dropped 2 bases, with 5 bases sitting between them.

This clone was seen more than once but under ten times. This sequence joins TRBV6-1 and TRBJ2-2; D ambiguous. Germline CDR1 and CDR2: MNHNS and SASEGT. The CDR3 spans 15 residues. Trimming removed 5 bases from V and 6 bases from J, with 16 bases in between. This CDR3 is CASSPLQVSAGELFF. CDR3 nucleotide sequence: TGTGCCAGCAGTCCCCTGCAGGTATCGGCCGGGGAGCTGTTTTTT.

The chain combines TRBV10-2 with TRBJ1-2; D gene ambiguous. Germline lookup yields CDR1 WSHSY and CDR2 SAAADI. Between the trimmed V and J ends, which lost 0 bases and 1 base, there was a span of 18 bases. The CDR3 has 18 amino acids. The CDR3 loop is CASSESRGGGYYNYGYTF. The CDR3, as DNA: TGCGCCAGCAGTGAGTCACGGGGAGGCGGGTACTATAACTATGGCTACACCTTC.

V gene TRBV5-1 combines with J gene TRBJ2-7, with TRBD2 matching 12 bases. The CDR3 totals 15 residues. Germline CDR1 reads SGHRS; CDR2 reads YFSETQ. Trimming took 2 bases from V and 3 from J; bases not matched to a gene: 3. CDR3 amino acids: CASSLGTSGLYEQYF. DNA for the CDR3: TGCGCCAGCAGCTTAGGGACTAGCGGGCTCTACGAGCAGTACTTC.

The chain carries TRBV2 and TRBJ1-4, with D possibly TRBD1 on 6 matching bases. V lost 3 bases and J lost 3, with 8 bases in between. The germline CDR1 and CDR2 sequences are SNHLY and FYNNEI. The CDR3 extends over 14 amino acids. CDR3 protein: CASSDRQANEKLFF. In DNA, the CDR3 is TGTGCCAGCAGTGATAGACAGGCTAATGAAAAACTGTTTTTT. The whole variable domain, filled in from reference TRBV2 and TRBJ1-4, reads EPEVTQTPSHQVTQMGQEVILRCVPISNHLYFYWYRQILGQKVEFLVSFYNNEISEKSEIFDDQFSVERPDGSNFTLKIRSTKLEDSAMYFCASSDRQANEKLFFGSGTQLSVL.

The chain recombines TRBV14 with TRBJ2-1; 10 nucleotides line up with TRBD1. The trim removed 5 bases at V and 5 bases at J, leaving 9 bases unmatched. Germline lookup yields CDR1 SGHDN and CDR2 FVKESK. The CDR3 runs to 16 residues. CDR3 sequence: CASSALAGTGDNEQFF. The DNA of the CDR3 is TGTGCCAGCAGCGCTCTTGCCGGGACAGGGGACAATGAGCAGTTCTTC.

This sequence joins TRBV30 and TRBJ2-5; D gene ambiguous. Near its end, the DNA agrees better with TRBJ2-7, so the J call may be wrong. Germline assignment: CDR1 GTSNPN and CDR2 SVGIG (reference sequence). The CDR3 spans 11 residues. CDR3 region: CAWSRSYEQYF. The CDR3 nucleotides read TGTGCCTGGTCTCGGTCCTACGAGCAGTACTTC.

Regarding this clone: The same CDR3 is also encoded by other DNA sequences in this sample. The genes are TRBV5-1 and TRBJ2-7; 9 bases are a match to TRBD2. The germline V gene has CDR1 SGHRS and CDR2 YFSETQ. With V trimmed by 2 bases and J by 4 bases, 22 bases remained unmatched. The CDR3 loop spans 20 amino acids. This CDR3 is CASSFRVAGGPKINSYEQYF. The CDR3 nucleotides read TGCGCCAGCAGCTTTCGGGTGGCGGGAGGGCCCAAAATAAACTCATACGAGCAGTACTTC.

This clone was detected only a few times. The chain is built from TRBV7-6 and TRBJ2-7, with D possibly TRBD2 on 6 matching bases. V lost 1 base and J lost 0, with 10 bases in between. Germline lookup yields CDR1 SGHVS and CDR2 FNYEAQ. The CDR3 loop spans 15 amino acids. In DNA form, the CDR3 reads TGTGCCAGCAGCTTAGACGGAGGGTTCTCCTACGAGCAGTACTTC. Its translation: CASSLDGGFSYEQYF.

The chain joins TRBV4-1 to TRBJ2-7, with TRBD2 matching over 7 bases. Germline-derived CDR1 and CDR2 are MGHRA and YSYEKL. V shed 0 bases and J 2 bases; nucleotides not matched to a gene: 7. This CDR3 comprises 16 residues. The DNA for the CDR3 is TGCGCCAGCAGCCAAGAAGGTGGCCTAGCGGCCTACGAGCAGTACTTC. Protein: CASSQEGGLAAYEQYF.

The chain has TRBV5-1 and TRBJ2-7; D might be TRBD1 (6 bases). The CDR3 has 12 residues. Germline V gene sequence: CDR1 SGHRS, CDR2 YFSETQ. Trimming left V 4 bases short and J 6 bases short, with 11 bases between. The CDR3 sequence: CASSIQGAEQYF. CDR3 DNA: TGCGCCAGCAGCATACAGGGAGCCGAGCAGTACTTC.

The V call is TRBV7-8, the J call TRBJ2-1, with 10 bases lining up with TRBD2. The CDR3 totals 16 residues. V was clipped by 3 bases and J by 2 bases; unmatched bases: 4. Germline CDR1 is SGHVS and CDR2 is FQNEAQ. The chain's CDR3 is CASSFVAGGAYNEQFF. The CDR3 DNA reads as TGTGCCAGCAGCTTCGTAGCGGGAGGTGCCTACAATGAGCAGTTCTTC.

This clone was seen once. V usage is TRBV28 and J usage is TRBJ2-7, with D unclear. The CDR3 sequence is 11 residues long. V gave up 5 bases and J gave up 3 bases, with 5 bases separating them. The germline CDR1 and CDR2 sequences are MDHEN and SYDVKM. The chain's CDR3 is CASSTYYEQYF. CDR3 nucleotides: TGTGCCAGCAGTACTTACTACGAGCAGTACTTC.

The V call is TRBV25-1, the J call TRBJ2-7, with D possibly matching TRBD1 (6 bases). Germline CDR1 reads MGHDK; CDR2 reads SYGVNS. Between the trimmed V and J ends, which lost 7 bases and 5 bases, there was a span of 15 bases. The CDR3 sequence is 13 residues long. CDR3 amino acids: CASTPGDGDEQYF. CDR3 coding DNA: TGTGCCAGCACTCCAGGGGATGGCGACGAGCAGTACTTC.

The J gene is TRBJ2-3, the V gene TRBV7-9; 13 bases align to TRBD2. CDR1 and CDR2 (germline): SEHNR, FQNEAQ (reference sequence). With V trimmed by 4 bases and J by 6 bases, 4 bases remained unmatched. This CDR3 region has 15 residues. The CDR3 sequence is CASSYGLAGADTQYF. The CDR3, as DNA: TGTGCCAGCAGCTACGGACTAGCGGGAGCCGATACGCAGTATTTT.

The sample holds one count of this clone. The V and J genes are TRBV30 and TRBJ2-3; a weak D match, TRBD1 (6 bases). Trimming took off 2 bases at V and 9 bases at J, with 15 bases between the two ends. The CDR3 consists of 13 residues. The germline V gene has CDR1 GTSNPN and CDR2 SVGIG (reference sequence). The CDR3, as DNA: TGTGCCTGGAGTCTGCACAGGGTTAGGACGCAGTATTTT. Translating gives CAWSLHRVRTQYF.

The chain links TRBV30 to TRBJ1-1, with D tentatively TRBD1 (5 bases). The CDR3 is made up of 11 amino acids. Trimming shortened V by 3 bases and J by 7 bases, and 9 bases separated the two germline ends. The germline V gene has CDR1 GTSNPN and CDR2 SVGIG (reference sequence). For the CDR3, the DNA is TGTGCCTGGAGAAGGGGAGGTGAAGCTTTCTTT. It is translated as CAWRRGGEAFF.

The genes are TRBV7-9 and TRBJ2-5; tentatively, D is TRBD1 (5 bases). Near its end, the DNA agrees better with TRBJ2-7, so the J call may be wrong. Germline-derived CDR1 and CDR2 are SEHNR and FQNEAQ (reference sequence). CDR3 size: 15 residues. CDR3 sequence (DNA): TGTGCCAGCAGCTTACCTCAGACAGCGAACTACGAGCAGTACTTC. Encoded protein: CASSLPQTANYEQYF.

The CDR3 spells CASRLTSGLSDGDTQYF. The CDR3 region has the DNA TGTGCCAGCAGGCTCACTAGCGGACTATCTGACGGGGATACGCAGTATTTT. The chain recombines TRBV28 with TRBJ2-3; 8 positions match TRBD2. The CDR3 covers 17 residues. Germline V gene sequence: CDR1 MDHEN, CDR2 SYDVKM. The ends lost 6 bases at V and 6 bases at J; junction bases unmatched: 17.

This clone has only a few counts. The J gene is TRBJ2-1, the V gene TRBV10-1; maybe TRBD2 (5 bases). The CDR3 extends over 13 amino acids. The V gene's germline CDR1 is WNHNN and CDR2 SYGVQD (reference sequence). Between the trimmed V and J ends, which lost 2 bases and 7 bases, there was a span of 9 bases. The CDR3, as DNA: TGCGCCAGCAGTGAGGAGGGTCTGAATGAGCAGTTCTTC. Translated: CASSEEGLNEQFF.

This sequence joins TRBV10-2 and TRBJ2-7, with 10 bases fitting TRBD1. CDR1 and CDR2 (germline): WSHSY, SAAADI. With 5 bases clipped from V and 4 bases from J, the junction kept 5 bases outside the gene matches. The CDR3 length is 14 residues. CDR3 amino acids: CASSLTGGRYEQYF. DNA of the CDR3: TGCGCCAGCAGTTTGACAGGGGGCAGATACGAGCAGTACTTC.

CDR3 bases: TGCAGTGCTACAGGGAACACTGAAGCTTTCTTT. Translation: CSATGNTEAFF. The chain has TRBV20-1 and TRBJ1-1; no clear D gene. CDR3 length equals 11 residues. V was trimmed by 4 bases and J by 1 base, leaving 4 bases between them. The germline V gene has CDR1 DFQATT and CDR2 SNEGSKA (reference sequence).

This clone appeared once. This chain links TRBV28 with TRBJ2-3; TRBD1 agrees at 7 bases. V lost 6 bases and J lost 4; bases outside the gene matches: 4. The CDR3 totals 13 residues. CDR1 MDHEN and CDR2 SYDVKM come from the germline V gene. CDR3 sequence (DNA): TGTGCCAGCAGGAGACAGGGCGCAGATACGCAGTATTTT. Its translation: CASRRQGADTQYF.

The chain carries TRBV5-4 and TRBJ2-6; D may be TRBD2 (6 bases). Germline CDR1 SGHNT, CDR2 YYREEE (reference sequence). The CDR3 totals 15 residues. Trimming pared 3 bases from V and 3 bases from J, leaving 10 bases between. This CDR3 is CASSSASDGANVLTF. The CDR3 bases are TGTGCCAGCAGCTCCGCTAGCGATGGGGCCAACGTCCTGACTTTC.

This sequence joins TRBV5-5 and TRBJ2-3; possible D gene TRBD1, 5 bases. The CDR3 consists of 16 residues. CDR1 is SGHKS, CDR2 YYEKEE, per germline (reference sequence). V lost 5 bases and J 4 bases, leaving 20 bases between the germline ends. The DNA for the CDR3 is TGTGCCAGCAGGCTCAACACAGGATTCCAATCAGATACGCAGTATTTT. This translates into CASRLNTGFQSDTQYF.

The chain recombines TRBV5-4 with TRBJ2-1; the D gene is possibly TRBD2 (5 bases). V shed 4 bases and J shed 1 base, with 12 bases lying between them. Per germline, CDR1 SGHNT and CDR2 YYREEE (reference sequence). The CDR3 consists of 15 residues. The CDR3: CASSLDWRSYNEQFF. Here the CDR3 DNA reads TGTGCCAGCAGCCTGGACTGGAGATCCTACAATGAGCAGTTCTTC.

The rearrangement links TRBV18 to TRBJ2-3; 7 bases align to TRBD2. J was trimmed by 6 bases and V by 3 bases; bases with no gene match: 12. Per germline, CDR1 KGHSH and CDR2 LQKENI. The CDR3 is made up of 16 amino acids. The CDR3 spells CASSPTPGEGSDTQYF. CDR3 DNA sequence: TGTGCCAGCTCACCGACGCCCGGGGAGGGTAGCGATACGCAGTATTTT.

V is TRBV15 and J is TRBJ1-2; D gene uncertain. The CDR3 has 12 residues. Germline CDR1 and CDR2: LNHNV and YYDKDF (reference sequence). Trimming shortened V by 3 bases and J by 7 bases, and 9 bases separated the two germline ends. The CDR3 loop reads CATSREVGGYTF. As DNA, the CDR3 is TGTGCCACCAGCAGGGAGGTTGGTGGCTACACCTTC.

V is TRBV30 and J is TRBJ2-1; D might be TRBD1 (6 bases). The CDR3 is 14 residues long. V gave up 8 bases and J gave up 0 bases, with 14 bases separating them. The germline V gene encodes CDR1 GTSNPN and CDR2 SVGIG (reference sequence). CDR3 amino acids: CATRDTSSYNEQFF. The CDR3 nucleotides read TGTGCCACACGGGACACCAGCTCCTACAATGAGCAGTTCTTC.